This TCR beta chain was sequenced during a study of cytomegalovirus exposure and HLA in healthy donors. About this clone: Its target is not known.

A multiplex PCR was run with 60 Vbeta primers and 13 Jbeta primers. Data came from immunoSEQ multiplex PCR; TCRdb stores just in-frame clones and leaves some out. The table has about 140,000 clones, over 75% seen once. Overall study results and limits: Earlier analysis yielded a pattern in which most TCR beta V segments were productive about 90% or about 30% of the time.

The CDR3 loop spans 13 amino acids. V was shortened by 6 bases and J by 1 base, with 9 bases between the two germline ends. CDR1 and CDR2 (germline): WNHNN, SYGVQD (reference sequence). The V gene is TRBV10-1, the J gene TRBJ1-1; tentative D call: TRBD1 (5 bases). Specimen: PBMCs. The TCR was taken from a woman between 25 and 40 years old in good health and CMV-seronegative. The CDR3 nucleotides read TGCGCCAGCAGGGCTACAGGGAACACTGAAGCTTTCTTT. It codes for CASRATGNTEAFF.